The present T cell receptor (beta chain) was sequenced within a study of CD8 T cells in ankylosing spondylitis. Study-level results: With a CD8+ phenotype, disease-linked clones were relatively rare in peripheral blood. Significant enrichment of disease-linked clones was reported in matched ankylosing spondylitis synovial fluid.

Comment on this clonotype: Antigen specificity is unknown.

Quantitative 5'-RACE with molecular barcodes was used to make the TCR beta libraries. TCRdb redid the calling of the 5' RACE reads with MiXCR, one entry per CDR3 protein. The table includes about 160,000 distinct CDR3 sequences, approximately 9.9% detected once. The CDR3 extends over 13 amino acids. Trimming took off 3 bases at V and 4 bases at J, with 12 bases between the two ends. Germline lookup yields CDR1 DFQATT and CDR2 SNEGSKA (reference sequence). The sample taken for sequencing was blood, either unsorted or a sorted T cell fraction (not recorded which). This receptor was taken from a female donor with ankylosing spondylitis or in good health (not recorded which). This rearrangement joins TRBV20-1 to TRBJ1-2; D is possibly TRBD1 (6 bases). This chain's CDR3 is CSARTGWGYGYTF. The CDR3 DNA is TGCAGTGCTAGGACAGGTTGGGGCTATGGCTACACCTTC.